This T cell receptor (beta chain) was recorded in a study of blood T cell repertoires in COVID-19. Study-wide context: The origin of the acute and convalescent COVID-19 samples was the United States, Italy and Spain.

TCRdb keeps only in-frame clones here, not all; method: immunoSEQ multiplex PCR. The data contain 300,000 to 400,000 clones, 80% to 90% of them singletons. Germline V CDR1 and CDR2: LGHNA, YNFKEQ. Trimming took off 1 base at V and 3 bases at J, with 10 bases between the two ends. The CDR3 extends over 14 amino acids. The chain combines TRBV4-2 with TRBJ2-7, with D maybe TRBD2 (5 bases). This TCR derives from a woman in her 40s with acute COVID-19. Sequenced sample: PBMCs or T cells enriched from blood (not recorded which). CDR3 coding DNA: TGTGCCAGCAGCCAAGGGAAAGCGGACTACGAGCAGTACTTC. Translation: CASSQGKADYEQYF.